The present TCR beta chain was sequenced within a study of cytomegalovirus exposure and HLA in healthy donors. Study-wide results and caveats: The study found most TCR sequences rare, yet found some public TCRs in many donors. There were some V segments, including TRBV6-2 and TRBV6-3, excluded as indistinguishable.

Researchers ran the PCR with 60 Vbeta and 13 Jbeta primers. Sequencing was performed with immunoSEQ multiplex PCR; in TCRdb, only in-frame clones are kept and a portion is missing. The table has about 180,000 clones, roughly 78% seen once; the top ten hold 0.69%. V was pared by 4 bases and J by 1 base, with 4 bases between. Germline-derived CDR1 and CDR2 are SQVTM and ANQGSEA. This CDR3 comprises 11 residues. Details on this clone: Its antigen remains unknown. In the same sample, other DNA sequences code for this CDR3.

The V call is TRBV29-1, the J call TRBJ1-1, with D hard to call. The sequenced sample was PBMCs. This sequence originates from a woman aged 40 to 49 in good health and CMV-seronegative. As DNA, the CDR3 is TGCAGCGTTGGCGCGAACACTGAAGCTTTCTTT. As protein: CSVGANTEAFF.